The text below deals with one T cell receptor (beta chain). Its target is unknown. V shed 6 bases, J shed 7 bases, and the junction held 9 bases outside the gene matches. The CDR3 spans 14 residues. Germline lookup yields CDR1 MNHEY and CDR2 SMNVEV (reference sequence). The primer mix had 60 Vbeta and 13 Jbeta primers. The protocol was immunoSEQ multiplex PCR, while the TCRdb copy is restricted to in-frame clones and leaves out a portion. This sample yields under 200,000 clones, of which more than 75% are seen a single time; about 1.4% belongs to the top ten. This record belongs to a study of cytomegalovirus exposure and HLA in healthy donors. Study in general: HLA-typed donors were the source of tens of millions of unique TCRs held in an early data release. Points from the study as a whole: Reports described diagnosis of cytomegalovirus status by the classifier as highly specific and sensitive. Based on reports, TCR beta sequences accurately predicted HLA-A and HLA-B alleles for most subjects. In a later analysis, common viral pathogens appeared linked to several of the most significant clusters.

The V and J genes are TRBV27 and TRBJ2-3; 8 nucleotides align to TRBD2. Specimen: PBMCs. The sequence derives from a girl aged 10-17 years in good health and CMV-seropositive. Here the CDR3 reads CASSPGTRTHTQYF. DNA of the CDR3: TGTGCCAGCAGCCCCGGGACTAGGACGCATACGCAGTATTTT.